This TCR beta chain was obtained from a study of molecular identifiers for immune sequencing clone quantification. The V end was cut by 8 bases, the J end by 3 bases, with 7 bases between. This CDR3 has 12 residues. Germline lookup yields CDR1 LNHNV and CDR2 YYDKDF (reference sequence). From roughly 21,000 to 960,000 sorted cells, naive CD8 libraries were generated with 10%, 30% or 50% RNA. A single record per CDR3 protein comes from TCRdb applying MiXCR to the PCR reads. The table records 300,000 to 400,000 distinct CDR3 sequences, roughly 24% of them present only once. The origin of this receptor is a human donor in good health. Some libraries in this study had Jurkat cell RNA spiked in. Sample: naive CD8+ T cells from blood, with Jurkat cell RNA spiked in. The subset denotes: FACS-sorted CD8+CD4-CCR7+CD45RA+ naive T cells. V gene TRBV15 combines with J gene TRBJ1-4; unclear D gene. The CDR3 coding sequence is TGTGCCACCCGGGGAGCTAATGAAAAACTGTTTTTT. This encodes CATRGANEKLFF.